The clone carrying this T cell receptor (beta chain) was observed a handful of times. The antigen is undetermined. One end of the junction does not line up with germline, which may come from a read error. From germline, CDR1 is MDHEN and CDR2 SYDVKM. CDR3 length equals 18 residues. The data belong to a study of regulatory T cells in long-lasting Graves disease. Study results and limitations: Small sample size may have lowered accuracy.

Libraries of TCR beta came from iRepertoire HTBI primers plus Arm-PCR of CDR3 regions. A single record per CDR3 protein comes from TCRdb applying MiXCR to the multiplex PCR reads. The sample has about half a million distinct CDR3 sequences, 12% seen once. Time point here: newly diagnosed GD, antithyroid drugs for less than 3 months. The TCR library was made from RNA extracted from PBMCs. These records were also assigned to another study, of T cells in Graves' hyperthyroidism and ophthalmopathy.

The sample consisted of peripheral blood mononuclear cells (PBMCs), taken at new diagnosis, from a patient treated with antithyroid drugs. This clonotype was sampled from a woman under 40 with Graves disease. The rearrangement links TRBV28 to TRBJ1-5; D might be TRBD1 (5 bases). The CDR3 DNA reads as TGTGCCAGCAGTTTCTTCGAAGTCTCGGGGCGGGGCAATCAGCCCCGGCATTTT. This codes for CASSFFEVSGRGNQPRHF.